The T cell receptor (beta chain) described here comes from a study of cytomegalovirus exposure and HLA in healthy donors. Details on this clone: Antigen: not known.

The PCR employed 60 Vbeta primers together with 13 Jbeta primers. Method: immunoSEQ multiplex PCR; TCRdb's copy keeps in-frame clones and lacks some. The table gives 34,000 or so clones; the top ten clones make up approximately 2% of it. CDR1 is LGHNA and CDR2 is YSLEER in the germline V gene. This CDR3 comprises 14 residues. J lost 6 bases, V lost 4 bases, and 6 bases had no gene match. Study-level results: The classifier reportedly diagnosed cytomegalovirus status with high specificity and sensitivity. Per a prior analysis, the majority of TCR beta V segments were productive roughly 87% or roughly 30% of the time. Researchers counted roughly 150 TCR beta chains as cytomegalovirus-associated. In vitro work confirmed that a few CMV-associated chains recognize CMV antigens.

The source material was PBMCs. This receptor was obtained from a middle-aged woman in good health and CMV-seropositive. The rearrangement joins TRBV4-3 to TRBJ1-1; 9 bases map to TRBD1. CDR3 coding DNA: TGCGCCAGCAGCCCGGGACAGGGTTTGGCTGAAGCTTTCTTT. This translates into CASSPGQGLAEAFF.